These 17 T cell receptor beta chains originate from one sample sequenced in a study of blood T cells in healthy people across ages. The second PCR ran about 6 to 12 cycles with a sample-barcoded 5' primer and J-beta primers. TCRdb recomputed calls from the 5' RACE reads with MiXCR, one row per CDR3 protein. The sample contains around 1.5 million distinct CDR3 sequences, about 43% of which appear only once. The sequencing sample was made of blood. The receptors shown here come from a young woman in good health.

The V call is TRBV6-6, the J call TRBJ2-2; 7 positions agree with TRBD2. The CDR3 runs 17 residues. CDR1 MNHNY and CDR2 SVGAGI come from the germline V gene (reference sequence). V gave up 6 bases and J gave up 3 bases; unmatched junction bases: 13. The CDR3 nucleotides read TGTGCCAGCAGCTCTCCCTCGGGGCGGGAGCACACCGGGGAGCTGTTTTTT. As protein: CASSSPSGREHTGELFF.

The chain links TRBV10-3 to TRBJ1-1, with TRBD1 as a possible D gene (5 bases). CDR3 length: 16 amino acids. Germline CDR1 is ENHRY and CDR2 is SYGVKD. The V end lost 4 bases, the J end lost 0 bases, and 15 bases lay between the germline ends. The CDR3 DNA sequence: TGTGCCATCAGTGGCAGCGGTCGGGGGATGAACACTGAAGCTTTCTTT. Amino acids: CAISGSGRGMNTEAFF.

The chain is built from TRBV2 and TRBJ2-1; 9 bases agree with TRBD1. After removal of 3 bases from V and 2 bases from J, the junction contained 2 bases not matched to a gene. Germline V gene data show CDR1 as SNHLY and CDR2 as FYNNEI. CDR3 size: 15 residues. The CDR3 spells CASSDGTGPYNEQFF. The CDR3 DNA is TGTGCCAGCAGTGACGGGACAGGGCCCTACAATGAGCAGTTCTTC.

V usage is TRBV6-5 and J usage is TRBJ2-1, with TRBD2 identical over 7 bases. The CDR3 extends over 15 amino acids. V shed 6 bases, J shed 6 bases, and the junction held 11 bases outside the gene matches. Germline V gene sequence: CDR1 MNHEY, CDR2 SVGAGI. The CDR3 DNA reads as TGTGCCAGCAGCCGAAGGGCTAGCGGAAGCAATGAGCAGTTCTTC. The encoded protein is CASSRRASGSNEQFF.

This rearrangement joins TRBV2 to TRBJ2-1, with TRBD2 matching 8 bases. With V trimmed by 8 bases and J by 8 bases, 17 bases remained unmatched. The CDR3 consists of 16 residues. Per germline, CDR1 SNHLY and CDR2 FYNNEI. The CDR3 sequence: CASPTSTSGGIYEQFF. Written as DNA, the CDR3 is TGTGCCAGCCCAACGTCAACTAGCGGAGGGATCTATGAGCAGTTCTTC. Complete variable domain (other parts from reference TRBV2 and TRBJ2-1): EPEVTQTPSHQVTQMGQEVILRCVPISNHLYFYWYRQILGQKVEFLVSFYNNEISEKSEIFDDQFSVERPDGSNFTLKIRSTKLEDSAMYFCASPTSTSGGIYEQFFGPGTRLTVL.

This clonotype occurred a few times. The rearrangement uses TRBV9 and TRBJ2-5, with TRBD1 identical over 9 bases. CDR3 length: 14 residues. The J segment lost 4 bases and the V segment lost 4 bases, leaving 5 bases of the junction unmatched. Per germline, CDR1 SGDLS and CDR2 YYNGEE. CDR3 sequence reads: CASSPNRGRETQYF. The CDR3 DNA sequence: TGTGCCAGCAGCCCGAACAGGGGGCGAGAGACCCAGTACTTC.

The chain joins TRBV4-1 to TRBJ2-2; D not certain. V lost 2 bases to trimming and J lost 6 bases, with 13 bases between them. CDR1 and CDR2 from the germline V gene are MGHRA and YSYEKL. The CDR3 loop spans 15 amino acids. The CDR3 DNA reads TGCGCCAGCAGCCAACCTAGGTCGCGACCCGGGGAGCTGTTTTTT. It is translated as CASSQPRSRPGELFF.

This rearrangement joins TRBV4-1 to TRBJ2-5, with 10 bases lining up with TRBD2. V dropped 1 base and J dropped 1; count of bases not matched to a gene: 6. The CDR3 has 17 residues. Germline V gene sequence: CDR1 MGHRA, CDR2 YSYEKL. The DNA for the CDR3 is TGCGCCAGCAGCCAAGTCCCTAGCGGGAGTATCCAAGAGACCCAGTACTTC. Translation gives CASSQVPSGSIQETQYF.

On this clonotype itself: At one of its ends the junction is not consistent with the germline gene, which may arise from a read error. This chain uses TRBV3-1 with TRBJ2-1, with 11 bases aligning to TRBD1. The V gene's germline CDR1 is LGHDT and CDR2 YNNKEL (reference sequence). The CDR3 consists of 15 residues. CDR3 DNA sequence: TGTGCCAGCAGCCTCGGGACAGGGGGTTACAATGGGCAGTTCTTC. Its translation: CASSLGTGGYNGQFF.

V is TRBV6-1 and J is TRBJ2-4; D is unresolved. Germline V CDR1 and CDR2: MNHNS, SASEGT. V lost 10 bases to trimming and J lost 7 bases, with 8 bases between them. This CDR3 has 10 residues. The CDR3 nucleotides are TGTGCCACTAGGCGGAACATTCAGTACTTC. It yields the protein CATRRNIQYF.

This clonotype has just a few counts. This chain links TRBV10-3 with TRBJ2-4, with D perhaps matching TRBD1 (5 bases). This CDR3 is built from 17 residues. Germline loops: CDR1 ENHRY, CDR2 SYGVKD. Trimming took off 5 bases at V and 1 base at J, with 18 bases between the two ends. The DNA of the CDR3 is TGTGCCATCAGTCAGGGTAGAAACTTCGGGGCCAAAAACATTCAGTACTTC. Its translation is CAISQGRNFGAKNIQYF.

CDR3 loop: CASRGGLYTGELFF. CDR3 DNA sequence: TGTGCCAGCAGGGGTGGACTGTACACCGGGGAGCTGTTTTTT. The gene calls are TRBV2 and TRBJ2-2; possible D gene TRBD2, 5 bases. This CDR3 spans 14 amino acids. Germline V CDR1 and CDR2: SNHLY, FYNNEI. The V end was cut by 6 bases, the J end by 3 bases, with 11 bases between.

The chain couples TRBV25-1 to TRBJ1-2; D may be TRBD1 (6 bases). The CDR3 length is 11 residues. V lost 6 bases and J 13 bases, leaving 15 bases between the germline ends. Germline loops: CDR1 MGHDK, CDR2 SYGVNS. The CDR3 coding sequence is TGTGCCAGCAGAGGGGCAGGGGTCTGCACCTTC. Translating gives CASRGAGVCTF.

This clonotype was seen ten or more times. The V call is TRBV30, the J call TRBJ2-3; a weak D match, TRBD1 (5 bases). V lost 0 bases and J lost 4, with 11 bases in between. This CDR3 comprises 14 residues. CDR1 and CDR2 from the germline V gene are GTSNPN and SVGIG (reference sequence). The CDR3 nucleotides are TGTGCCTGGAGTGTAAGGCAGGGCCCAGATACGCAGTATTTT. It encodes CAWSVRQGPDTQYF.

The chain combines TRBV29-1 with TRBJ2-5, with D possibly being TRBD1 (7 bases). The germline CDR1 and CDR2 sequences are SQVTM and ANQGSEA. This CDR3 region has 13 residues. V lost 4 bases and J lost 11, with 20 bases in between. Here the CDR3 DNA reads TGCAGCGTTGTTCAGGGGGGCGGCGATGAGCAGTACTTC. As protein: CSVVQGGGDEQYF.

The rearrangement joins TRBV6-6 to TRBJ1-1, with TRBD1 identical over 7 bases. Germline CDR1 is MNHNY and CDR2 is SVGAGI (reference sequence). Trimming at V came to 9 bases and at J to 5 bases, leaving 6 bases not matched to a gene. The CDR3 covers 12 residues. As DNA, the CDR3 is TGTGCCAGTGGGACAGTTTCTACTGAAGCTTTCTTT. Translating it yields CASGTVSTEAFF.

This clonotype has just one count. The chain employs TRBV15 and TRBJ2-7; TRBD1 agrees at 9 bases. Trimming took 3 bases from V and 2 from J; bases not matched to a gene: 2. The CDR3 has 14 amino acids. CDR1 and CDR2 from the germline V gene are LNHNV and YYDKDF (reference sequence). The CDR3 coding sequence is TGTGCCACCAGCAGTAGACAGGGGGCCTACGAGCAGTACTTC. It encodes CATSSRQGAYEQYF.